These 10 T cell receptor beta chains came from one sample sequenced in a study of tumor-infiltrating lymphocytes in primary liver carcinoma. A primer matching the constant region was used to make TCR beta cDNA from about 500 ng of total RNA. Modified slightly, ARM-PCR produced TCR beta libraries over three nested multiplex PCR rounds. TRBV1-TRBV30 forward primers and a C-beta reverse primer were used in the first two PCR rounds, which each ran for around 11 cycles. TCRdb recomputed calls from the multiplex PCR reads with MiXCR, one row per CDR3 protein. The repertoire has more than 75,000 distinct CDR3 sequences, 60% to 75% of them found once; the top ten carry 19%. Co-extraction yielded RNA and DNA from about 20-30 mg of unsorted bulk tissue. Material for sequencing was liver tumor tissue from sampling region 1. The subset is: tumor region T1, superior pole. Receptor source: a man aged 40-55 years with primary liver carcinoma and hepatitis B virus infection.

Details on this clonotype: An end of the junction does not agree with germline; a read error may underlie this. The V and J genes are TRBV25-1 and TRBJ2-2; TRBD2 agrees at 16 bases. The germline CDR1 and CDR2 sequences are MGHDK and SYGVNS. The CDR3 is made up of 16 amino acids. Here the CDR3 DNA reads TGTGCCAGCGAGGGACTAGCGGGAGGGAACACCGGGGAGCTGCTTTTT. Translated, it gives CASEGLAGGNTGELLF. Complete variable domain (other parts from reference TRBV25-1 and TRBJ2-2): EADIYQTPRYLVIGTGKKITLECSQTMGHDKMYWYQQDPGMELHLIHYSYGVNSTEKGDLSSESTVSRIRTEHFPLTLESARPSHTSQYLCASEGLAGGNTGELLFGEGSRLTVL.

This clonotype is a singleton in its sample. Relative to the germline gene, one junction end is altered; a read error may explain this. The chain combines TRBV6-1 with TRBJ2-3; TRBD1 is a possible D gene (5 bases). Germline V gives CDR1 MNHNS, CDR2 SASEGT. The CDR3 spans 14 residues. Written as DNA, the CDR3 is TGTGCCAGCACCTACAGGACCCCCATAGATACGCTGTATTTT. Encoded protein: CASTYRTPIDTLYF.

The CDR3 region has the DNA TGTATCAGCAGCGCGGGACTAGTGGGAGGGACCCCCTACAATGAGCAGTTCTTC. Translated: CISSAGLVGGTPYNEQFF. V and J are TRBV5-4 and TRBJ2-1; 8 nucleotides line up with TRBD2. The CDR3 totals 18 residues. Germline loops: CDR1 SGHNT, CDR2 YYREEE (reference sequence).

Notes on this clonotype: One end of the junction does not line up with germline, which may come from a read error. The CDR3, as DNA: TGCAGCGTTGTGCAGGGAGGCTCATCACAAGAGGCCCAGTACTTC. Translated: CSVVQGGSSQEAQYF. The chain has TRBV29-1 and TRBJ2-5, with D tentatively TRBD2 (6 bases). Per the germline V gene, CDR1 is SQVTM and CDR2 is ANQGSEA. The CDR3 extends over 15 amino acids.

This clonotype was seen a single time. The V and J genes are TRBV29-1 and TRBJ1-2; a possible D gene is TRBD1 (6 bases). Germline V gene data show CDR1 as SQVTM and CDR2 as ANQGSEA. This CDR3 spans 15 amino acids. V lost 7 bases to trimming and J lost 2 bases, with 20 bases between them. CDR3 region: CSAGGRGDLNYGYTF. CDR3 coding DNA: TGCAGCGCCGGGGGCAGGGGAGACCTGAACTATGGCTACACCTTC.

As for this clonotype: A much larger clone sits a single nucleotide away, making a read error possible. The V gene is TRBV30, the J gene TRBJ2-7, with D tentatively TRBD2 (5 bases). CDR3 length: 13 residues. Per germline, CDR1 GTSNPN and CDR2 SVGIG (reference sequence). This CDR3 reads CAWSFRGSYERYF. In DNA form, the CDR3 reads TGTGCCTGGAGCTTTCGGGGTTCCTACGAGCGGTACTTC.

This clonotype was counted a few times. The V gene is TRBV9, the J gene TRBJ1-2; TRBD1 agrees at 7 bases. Germline V gene lookup returns CDR1 SGDLS and CDR2 YYNGEE. CDR3 size: 18 residues. Trimming cost V 4 bases and J 6 bases; bases outside gene matches: 21. This chain's CDR3 is CASSKRGQEGIFRDGYTF. The CDR3 nucleotides read TGTGCCAGCAGCAAACGAGGACAGGAGGGGATTTTTCGTGATGGCTACACCTTC.

This clonotype was observed a handful of times. One base away lies a much larger clone, so this may be a sequencing read error. This chain joins TRBV28 and TRBJ2-7; D ambiguous. Germline V gives CDR1 MDHEN, CDR2 SYDVKM. This CDR3 has 15 amino acids. CDR3 coding DNA: TGTACCAGCAGTTTATGGTCCAGCAGCTCCTACGAGCAGTACTTC. Its protein product is CTSSLWSSSSYEQYF.

On this clonotype itself: The junction shows a germline mismatch at one end, possibly a read error. The chain has TRBV7-6 and TRBJ2-1, with D perhaps TRBD1 or TRBD2 (5 bases each). Germline loops: CDR1 SGHVS, CDR2 FNYEAQ. The CDR3 sequence is 15 residues long. CDR3 region: CASSLTPGTNNERFF. The CDR3 region has the DNA TGTGCCAGCAGCTTAACCCCTGGGACCAACAATGAGCGGTTCTTC.

To note about this clonotype: At one boundary the junction diverges from the germline segment, which might be a read error. The chain employs TRBV30 and TRBJ2-7; 7 nucleotides align to TRBD2. Germline lookup yields CDR1 GTSNPN and CDR2 SVGIG (reference sequence). The CDR3 has 12 residues. The CDR3 sequence: CAWAQRAGERYF. CDR3 bases: TGTGCCTGGGCGCAGAGGGCGGGGGAGCGGTACTTC.